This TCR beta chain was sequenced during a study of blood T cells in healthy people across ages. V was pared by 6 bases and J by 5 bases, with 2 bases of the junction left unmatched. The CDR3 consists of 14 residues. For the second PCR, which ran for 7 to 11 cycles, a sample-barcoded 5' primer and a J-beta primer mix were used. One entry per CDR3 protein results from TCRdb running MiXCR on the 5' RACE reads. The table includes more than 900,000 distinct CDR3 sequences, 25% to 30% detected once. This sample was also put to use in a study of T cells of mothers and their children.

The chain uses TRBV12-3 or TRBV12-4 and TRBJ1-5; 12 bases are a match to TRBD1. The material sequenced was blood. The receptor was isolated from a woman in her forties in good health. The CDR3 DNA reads TGTGCCAGCAGGGGACAGGGGGCTGATCAGCCCCAGCATTTT. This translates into CASRGQGADQPQHF.